This paragraph reports one T cell receptor beta chain. This clone was counted a few times. No antigen is known for it. One base away there is no much larger clone; base qualities are not given. The junction shows trimming of 7 bases on V and 0 bases on J, plus 11 bases between the germline ends. According to the germline V gene, CDR1 reads SGHRS and CDR2 reads YFSETQ. Including cysteine and phenylalanine, the CDR3 has 15 amino acids. The read is trimmed to its CDR3 DNA, 45 bases read in frame from base 1. The data originate from a study of cytomegalovirus exposure and HLA in healthy donors (dated by TCRdb to about 2017). Study-level background: According to an earlier analysis of 587 of the donors, about 179 million T cells yielded 117 million unique TCR beta sequences and about 280 Gb of sequence data. An early release that covered more than 550 HLA-typed donors contained approximately 300 gigabases of sequencing data and about 93 million unique TCR sequences. Among the roughly 380 genotyped donors, about 83% belonged to the genetic ancestry cluster associated with self-reported Caucasian donors. The aim of the study was to test whether cataloging public T cell receptors could identify signatures of past pathogen exposure. The T cell repertoires of some 670 subjects were profiled by immunosequencing and related to cytomegalovirus serostatus. A separate validation cohort of 90 to 150 different subjects was used in addition to the roughly 640-subject first cohort. High-throughput TCR immunosequencing, statistical association of individual TCRs with disease status, and machine learning were combined to predict cytomegalovirus infection status. In a later analysis, previously published TCR beta repertoires from several hundred donors were re-analyzed and high-resolution HLA genotyping was added so that TCR occurrence patterns could be studied. The later analysis used no new phenotypic data to find candidate immune exposures, relying instead on TCR beta sequences and their occurrence across donors. An earlier analysis of some 500 of the donors applied high-throughput TCR beta sequencing to assess whether each TCR beta V gene segment acted as functional or pseudogenic. Donor age, sex, ethnicity and CMV serostatus were compiled together with the repertoire data. A later genetic analysis used genome-wide SNP genotypes for about three fifths of the 666 donors, treating that subset as a discovery cohort. All discovery cohort repertoires had been generated on a single sequencing platform. Both class I and class II loci were covered by HLA typing, at four-digit resolution. Typing coverage varied by locus: roughly 629-640 donors for A, B, C, DRB1 and DQB1; more than 500 for DQA1; approximately 610 for DPA1; 400 to 480 for DPB1. Because of strong linkage in the cohort, roughly five DR-DQ haplotypes were treated as single units for association and clustering. Across around 400 genotyped donors of the cohort, an average of about 200,000 unique TCR beta nucleotide sequences per donor were sequenced, and approximately 17% of those sequences were non-productive.

Receptor libraries were prepared by the immunoSEQ multiplex PCR assay. The multiplex PCR relied on a mix of 60 forward primers for TCR Vbeta segments and 13 reverse primers for TCR Jbeta segments. A multiplex PCR assay on genomic DNA amplified the CDR3 region of rearranged TCR beta genes. The Illumina HiSeq System was used to sequence the amplified TCR beta libraries as 87-base-pair reads. In the source study's methods: Across the 500 to 700 repertoires, a later analysis counted some 81 million unique TCR beta chains, some 11 million of which were shared by at least two donors. Raw reads were error-corrected and collapsed into unique sequences by a nearest-neighbor algorithm in which closely related sequences were merged to remove PCR and sequencing errors. Alignment of CDR3 sequences to IMGT reference sequences was used to assign V, D and J gene segments. For a sequence to be retained, a match of at least six nucleotides was required to both a V gene segment and a J gene segment. A rearrangement was called productive if the CDR3 had no stop codons and remained in frame with V and J, and every other rearrangement was called non-productive. Following IMGT convention, CDR3 was defined as the stretch from the second conserved V-encoded cysteine to the conserved J-encoded phenylalanine. The earlier analysis of a few hundred of the donors excluded any sequence lacking an unambiguous match to a single V gene segment. An earlier analysis of fewer than 650 of the donors classified V segments as functional when productive rearrangements were above 56.7% and as segregating when the standard deviation between donors was above 5%. To diagnose cytomegalovirus status from the catalog of TCR beta chain sequences, a statistical classification framework was built. A later analysis assigned V and J genes by comparing TCR nucleotide sequences with IMGT/GENE-DB human TR gene sequences. Using the TCRdist pipeline, a later analysis assigned CDR3 sequences along with most-parsimonious VDJ recombination scenarios. In a later analysis, every TCR beta chain was defined by the combination of its CDR3 amino acid sequence and its V-gene family, and reads without a unique V-gene family were dropped. As a way to deal with suspected cross-contamination and a sequencing artifact, a later analysis dropped approximately 590 nucleotide sequences that were highly shared and had low generation probability. In a later analysis, a clonal expansion index was calculated for each public chain from normalized within-repertoire ranks of inferred template counts. In a later analysis, generation probabilities were computed with a VDJ recombination model fitted to out-of-frame rearrangements, and the resulting probabilities were checked against IGoR. Hypergeometric tests were used in a later analysis to score TCR-TCR, TCR-HLA and TCR-CMV co-occurrence, with a repertoire-size bias correction applied to the TCR pairs. In a later analysis, false discovery rates were estimated by permuting HLA or CMV assignments 20 times. In a later analysis, co-occurring TCRs were grouped using DBSCAN, with TCRdist sequence similarity added in when clustering inside HLA-allele-positive subsets. Repertoires with fewer than 30,000 or more than 120,000 public chains, plus five repertoires with anomalous nucleotide sharing, were excluded from co-occurrence clustering. TCRdb took this table from immuneACCESS and kept in-frame rearrangements with V and J called. Such tables lack part of the clones; where checked against another copy, unresolved V genes explain under half of the gap, and the rest is unexplained. The V and J calls and clone size are taken from that table; D and trimming were inferred from the DNA. Across this sample there are approximately 300,000 clones, with about 80% seen only once. More than 0.3% of the sample is held by the ten biggest clonotypes.

The cohort consisted of 650 to 700 healthy bone marrow donors. All cohort members were sampled while nominally healthy, although unrecorded immune exposures were likely present. The donor tested CMV seronegative, placing the donor among the 300 to 450 seronegative members of the cohort. A peripheral blood sample was collected from each donor, and TCR beta sequencing was performed on peripheral blood mononuclear cells. Genomic DNA extraction from the blood cell samples was performed with the Qiagen DNeasy Blood Extraction Kit. Broader findings and caveats from the paper: In both the original and validation cohorts, the classifier was reported to diagnose cytomegalovirus status with high specificity and sensitivity. Compared with equally common non-associated chains, HLA-associated TCR beta chains in a later analysis were more clonally expanded and had lower generation probabilities. V-gene and J-gene trimming of TCR beta chains was associated with a missense DCLRE1C variant in a later genetic analysis, and the association was replicated in an independent cohort. In a later analysis, around 17,000 TCR beta sequences were associated with specific HLA alleles at a false discovery rate of 0.05. When HLA alleles, especially DR and DQ, strongly co-occurred, TCR associations were difficult to assign to individual alleles. CMV serostatus was the only immune exposure information available for the cohort. Over 15 rarely observed V segments, including chromosome 9 orphons, were excluded from the earlier analysis of just under 600 of the donors because counts were too low. Some IMGT-functional V segments, including TRBV6-2 and TRBV6-3, could not be told apart with the 87-base-pair reads, so those segments were excluded. The study listed 150 to 200 TCR beta chains as associated with cytomegalovirus. According to a later genetic analysis, donors in an Asian-associated ancestry cluster had fewer N-insertions in productive TCRs than the approximately 630-donor mean. A further reported finding was that TCR beta sequences accurately predicted the HLA-A and HLA-B alleles for most subjects in the first cohort. Sequencing depth was assumed to be roughly uniform across donors in the presence/absence analyses, though that assumption may not hold. Because HLA typing was unavailable for some donors at each locus, only the typed subset was used in association tests. According to a later analysis, most CMV-associated TCR beta chains appeared to be HLA-restricted, and the HLA associations seemed to be driven largely by CMV exposure. In vitro tests confirmed that a few of the cytomegalovirus-associated TCR beta chains recognize cytomegalovirus antigens. An earlier analysis of around 500 of the donors showed that most TCR beta V segments appeared in productive rearrangements either about 87% or about 30% of the time, which broadly matched IMGT annotations. Several of the top co-occurrence clusters appeared to be linked to parvovirus B19, influenza, CMV and Epstein-Barr virus, according to a later analysis. According to a later analysis, TCR association rates differed among HLA loci, with DRB1 alleles showing the most associated TCRs and HLA-C alleles showing the fewest. A cluster of highly shared sequence variants was judged likely to represent a technical artifact of the sequencing pipeline. According to the authors, the approach could potentially be generalized to other disease states and immunological phenotypes. In this cohort, only TCR beta chains were sequenced, and detectable features were limited by the absence of alpha or paired-chain data. While some public TCRs were present in many individuals, most TCR sequences turned up only very rarely across donors. Correlated functional status among segregating V segments might reflect linkage disequilibrium, but an unknown experimental factor could not be ruled out.

In this chain, TRBV5-1 is recombined with TRBJ2-6, with the D gene too uncertain to name. Sequencing was done on a sample of PBMCs. The sequence was obtained from a girl aged 2-10 years in good health and CMV-seronegative. The CDR3 reads as follows: CASFDPSSGANVLTF. In nucleotides, the sequence is TGCGCCAGCTTCGATCCGAGCTCTGGGGCCAACGTCCTGACTTTC.